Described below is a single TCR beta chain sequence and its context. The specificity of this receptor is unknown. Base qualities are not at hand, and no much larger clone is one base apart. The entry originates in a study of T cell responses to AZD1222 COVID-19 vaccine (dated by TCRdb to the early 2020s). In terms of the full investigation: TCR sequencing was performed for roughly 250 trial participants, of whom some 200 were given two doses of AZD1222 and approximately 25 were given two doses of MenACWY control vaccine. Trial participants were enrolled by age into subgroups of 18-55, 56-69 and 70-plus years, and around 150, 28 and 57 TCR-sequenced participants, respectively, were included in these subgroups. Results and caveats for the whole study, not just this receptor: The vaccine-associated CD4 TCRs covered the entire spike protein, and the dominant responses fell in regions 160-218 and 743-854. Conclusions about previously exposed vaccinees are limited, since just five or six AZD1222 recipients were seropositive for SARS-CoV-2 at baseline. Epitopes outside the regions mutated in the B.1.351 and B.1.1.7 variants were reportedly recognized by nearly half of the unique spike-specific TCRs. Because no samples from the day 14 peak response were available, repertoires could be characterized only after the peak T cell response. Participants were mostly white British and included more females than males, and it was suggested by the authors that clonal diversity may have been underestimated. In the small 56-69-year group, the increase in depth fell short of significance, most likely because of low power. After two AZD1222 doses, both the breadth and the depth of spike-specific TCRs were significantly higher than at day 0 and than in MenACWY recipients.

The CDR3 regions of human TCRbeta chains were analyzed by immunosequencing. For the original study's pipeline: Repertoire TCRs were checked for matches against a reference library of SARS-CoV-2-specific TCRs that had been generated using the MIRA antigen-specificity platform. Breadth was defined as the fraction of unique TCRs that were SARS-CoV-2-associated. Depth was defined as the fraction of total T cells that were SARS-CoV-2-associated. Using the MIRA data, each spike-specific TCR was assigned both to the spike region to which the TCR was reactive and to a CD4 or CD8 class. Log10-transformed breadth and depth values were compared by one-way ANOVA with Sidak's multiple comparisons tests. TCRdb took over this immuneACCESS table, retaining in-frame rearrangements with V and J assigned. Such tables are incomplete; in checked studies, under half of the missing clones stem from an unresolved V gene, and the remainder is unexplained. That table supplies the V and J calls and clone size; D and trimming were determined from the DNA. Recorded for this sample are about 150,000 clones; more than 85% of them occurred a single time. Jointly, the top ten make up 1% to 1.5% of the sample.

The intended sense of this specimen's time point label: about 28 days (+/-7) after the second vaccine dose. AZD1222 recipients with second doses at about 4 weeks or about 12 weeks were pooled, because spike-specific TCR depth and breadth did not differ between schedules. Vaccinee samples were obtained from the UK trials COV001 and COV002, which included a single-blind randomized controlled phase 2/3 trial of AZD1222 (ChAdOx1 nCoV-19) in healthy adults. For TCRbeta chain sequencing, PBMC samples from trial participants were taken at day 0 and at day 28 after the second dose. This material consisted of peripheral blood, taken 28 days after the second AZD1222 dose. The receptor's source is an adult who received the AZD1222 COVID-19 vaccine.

CDR3 reads: CASSLLAGPYNEQFF. The nucleotides are TGTGCCAGCAGCCTACTAGCGGGGCCTTACAATGAGCAGTTCTTC. Recombination connected TRBV7-2 to TRBJ2-1; 10 central bases correspond to TRBD2. The CDR3 runs 15 residues from the cysteine to the phenylalanine. The kept DNA is CDR3 alone, 45 bases in frame from the first base. CDR1 and CDR2, looked up from the germline V gene, are SGHTA and FQGNSA. Unmatched junction bases come to 5, with V trimmed by 5 bases and J by 4 bases.